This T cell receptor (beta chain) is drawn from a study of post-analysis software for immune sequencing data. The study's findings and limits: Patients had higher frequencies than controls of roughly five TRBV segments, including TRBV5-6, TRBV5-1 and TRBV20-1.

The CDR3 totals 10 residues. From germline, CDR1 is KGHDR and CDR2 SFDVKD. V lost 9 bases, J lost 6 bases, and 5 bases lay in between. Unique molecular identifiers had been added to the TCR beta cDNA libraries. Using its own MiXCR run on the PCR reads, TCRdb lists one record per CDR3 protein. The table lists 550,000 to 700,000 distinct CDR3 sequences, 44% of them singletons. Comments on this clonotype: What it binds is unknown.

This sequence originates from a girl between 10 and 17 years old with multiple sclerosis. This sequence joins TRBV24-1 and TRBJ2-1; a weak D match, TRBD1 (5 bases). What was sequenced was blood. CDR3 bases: TGTGCCACCGGGGCCAATGAGCAGTTCTTC. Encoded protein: CATGANEQFF.